This TCR beta chain was captured in a study of spatial heterogeneity in lung cancer. Study-level findings and limits: Tumor mutation counts were tracked by expanded intratumoral alpha and beta TCR counts.

Using its own MiXCR run on the 5' RACE reads, TCRdb lists one record per CDR3 protein. The table records 5,500 to 7,000 distinct CDR3 sequences, approximately 7.5% of them present only once. The sample's time point: sample taken at primary tumor resection. A remark on this clonotype: What it binds is unknown.

Sequencing was performed on lung tumor tissue, taken at surgery. The clonotype originates from a female donor with early-stage non-small cell lung cancer.

CDR3: CASSQDRAEAFF. The CDR3 DNA reads TGCGCCAGCAGCCAAGATAGGGCTGAAGCTTTCTTT. The chain links TRBV4-1 to TRBJ1-1; D is undetermined. Germline V lookup: CDR1 MGHRA, CDR2 YSYEKL. Deletions cut 0 bases from V and 6 bases from J, with 5 bases between. This CDR3 is built from 12 residues.